The table lists the clone carrying this TCR beta chain with many counts. Its antigen is as yet unknown. With iRepertoire HTBI primers and Arm-PCR of CDR3 regions, TCR beta libraries were built. TCRdb recomputed calls from the multiplex PCR reads with MiXCR, one row per CDR3 protein. The sample lists about 450,000 distinct CDR3 sequences; roughly a quarter were seen once. These data are taken from a study of regulatory T cells in long-lasting Graves disease. Turning to the study itself: Over-5-year antithyroid drug use with positive TSH receptor antibodies defined persistent Graves' disease in the study.

Whole-study results and caveats: Exclusively peripheral blood, rather than thyroid tissue, was studied.

Per germline, CDR1 KGHSH and CDR2 LQKENI. The CDR3 covers 12 residues. Trimming removed 8 bases from V and 3 bases from J, with 11 bases in between. Noted time point: persistent/refractory GD, antithyroid drugs over 5 years with positive TRAb. Extracted RNA from PBMCs served as the source of the TCR library. Guidelines of the American Thyroid Association were used to diagnose Graves' disease. Patients were enrolled at an endocrinology department in Xi'an, China. The specimen comprised peripheral blood mononuclear cells (PBMCs), sampled when the disease was refractory, from a patient treated with antithyroid drugs. The J gene is TRBJ2-7, the V gene TRBV18; D gene uncertain. This sequence originates from a female donor with Graves disease. This CDR3 reads CASASIHYEQYF. The CDR3 nucleotides are TGTGCCAGCGCTTCGATACACTACGAGCAGTACTTC.